Presented here are 3 T cell receptor beta chains from one specimen sequenced in a study of blood T cell repertoires in COVID-19 (dated by TCRdb to 2020 to 2021). Library preparation employed the immunoSEQ multiplex PCR assay. TCRdb re-hosts the immuneACCESS table, in-frame sequences only. Its copies lack some clones; in the studies checked, an unresolved V gene accounts for under half of them, and the cause for the rest is not known. The sample data list about 250,000 clones, and around 88% of these were observed just once. 8.8% of the sample rests with the top ten. The sequenced sample consisted of PBMCs or T cells enriched from blood (not recorded which). The receptors here all came from a man between 35 and 55 years old who had recovered from COVID-19.

The chain joins TRBV20-1 to TRBJ2-3, with a tentative D call TRBD1 (6 bases). Germline V gene lookup returns CDR1 DFQATT and CDR2 SNEGSKA (reference sequence). V dropped 5 bases and J dropped 4 bases, with 7 bases sitting between them. The CDR3 contains 11 residues. CDR3 amino acids: CSAEGADTQYF. The CDR3 DNA reads TGCAGTGCTGAGGGGGCAGATACGCAGTATTTT.

V gene TRBV6-5 combines with J gene TRBJ2-7; weak D call: TRBD2 (6 bases). The CDR3 extends over 12 amino acids. Trimming took 6 bases from V and 5 from J, leaving 11 bases between them. Germline V gene data show CDR1 as MNHEY and CDR2 as SVGAGI. CDR3 nucleotide sequence: TGTGCCAGCAGCCCGGGACTGGACGAGCAGTACTTC. Translated: CASSPGLDEQYF.

The chain couples TRBV7-9 to TRBJ1-1; 8 nucleotides match TRBD1. The CDR3 is 14 residues long. J was trimmed by 2 bases and V by 6 bases; bases with no gene match: 5. The germline V gene has CDR1 SEHNR and CDR2 FQNEAQ (reference sequence). As DNA, the CDR3 is TGTGCCAGCAGTTTCCAGGGGGCTAACACTGAAGCTTTCTTT. As protein: CASSFQGANTEAFF.